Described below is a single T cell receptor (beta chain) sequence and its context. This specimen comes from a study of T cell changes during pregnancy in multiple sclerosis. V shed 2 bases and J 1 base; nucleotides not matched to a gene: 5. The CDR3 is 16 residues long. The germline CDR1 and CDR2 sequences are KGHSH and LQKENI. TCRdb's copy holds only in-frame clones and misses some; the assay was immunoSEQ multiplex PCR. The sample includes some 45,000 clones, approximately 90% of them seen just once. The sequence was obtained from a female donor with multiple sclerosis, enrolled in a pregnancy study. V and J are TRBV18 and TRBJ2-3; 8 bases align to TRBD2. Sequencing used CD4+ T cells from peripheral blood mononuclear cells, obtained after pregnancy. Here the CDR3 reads CASSPRTGGGTDTQYF. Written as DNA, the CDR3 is TGTGCCAGCTCACCAAGGACGGGGGGGGGCACAGATACGCAGTATTTT.